The 32 T cell receptor beta chains given below trace back to one sample, sequenced in a study of T cells in Graves' hyperthyroidism and ophthalmopathy. Amplified regions were TCR beta CDR3 sequences from RNA transcripts. The TCR CDR3 was amplified in a first-round RT-PCR using the HTBI primer set. MiXCR was run by TCRdb on the multiplex PCR reads, yielding one entry per CDR3 protein. The sample comprises under 550,000 distinct CDR3 sequences, 12% to 15% of which are singletons, and approximately 5.3% rests with the top ten. The sequenced sample was blood. The receptors were gathered from a young woman with Graves' hyperthyroidism.

In its sample, this clonotype was seen a few times. CDR3 region: CSVIRGISYEQYF. The CDR3 bases are TGCAGCGTTATCCGAGGGATTTCCTACGAGCAGTACTTC. The chain joins TRBV29-1 to TRBJ2-7, with a possible D match to TRBD2 (5 bases). V lost 5 bases, J lost 1 base, and 12 bases lay in between. Germline V lookup: CDR1 SQVTM, CDR2 ANQGSEA. This CDR3 has 13 amino acids.

This clonotype was seen a handful of times. The rearrangement joins TRBV2 to TRBJ1-1, with D possibly matching TRBD1 (6 bases). From germline, CDR1 is SNHLY and CDR2 FYNNEI. Trimming cost V 2 bases and J 0 bases, with 19 bases left between them. There are 18 residues in the CDR3. CDR3 sequence (DNA): TGTGCCAGCAGTGAAAATCGGCAGGGGTATACCATGAACACTGAAGCTTTCTTT. This translates into CASSENRQGYTMNTEAFF.

The chain carries TRBV6-1 and TRBJ1-4; D is unclear. Per the germline V gene, CDR1 is MNHNS and CDR2 is SASEGT. The V end lost 6 bases, the J end lost 0 bases, and 8 bases lay between the germline ends. The CDR3 contains 14 residues. Here the CDR3 reads CASSKVATNEKLFF. As DNA, the CDR3 is TGTGCCAGCAGCAAAGTTGCAACTAATGAAAAACTGTTTTTT.

The chain links TRBV6-4 to TRBJ1-2; 8 bases are shared with TRBD1. Germline assignment: CDR1 MRHNA and CDR2 SNTAGT. After removal of 3 bases from V and 4 bases from J, the junction contained 4 bases not matched to a gene. The CDR3 sequence is 14 residues long. The CDR3: CASSETGGSYGYTF. CDR3 DNA: TGTGCCAGCAGTGAAACAGGGGGAAGCTATGGCTACACCTTC.

This clonotype was detected only a few times. V is TRBV5-6 and J is TRBJ2-7; possibly TRBD2 for D (5 bases). V lost 3 bases and J 4 bases, leaving 14 bases between the germline ends. CDR3 length equals 14 residues. Germline V lookup: CDR1 SGHDT, CDR2 YYEEEE. As DNA, the CDR3 is TGTGCCAGCAGCTCCGGGATTGCCGGATACGAGCAGTACTTC. Translated: CASSSGIAGYEQYF.

This clonotype came up many times. Just one base apart from a much larger clone, this may be a read error. V and J are TRBV12-3 or TRBV12-4 and TRBJ1-1, with a possible D match to TRBD1 (6 bases). Trimming stripped 5 bases from V and 10 bases from J, with 11 bases between. The CDR3 loop spans 11 amino acids. The DNA for the CDR3 is TGTGCCAGCAGTAACAGACAGGTAGCTTTCTTT. This translates into CASSNRQVAFF.

The chain combines TRBV5-6 with TRBJ2-3; TRBD2 is a possible D gene (6 bases). The germline gives CDR1 SGHDT, CDR2 YYEEEE. Trimming removed 4 bases at V and 4 bases at J, with 19 bases between. The CDR3 sequence is 16 residues long. CDR3 protein: CASSIISGGIADTQYF. The CDR3, as DNA: TGTGCCAGCAGCATCATATCCGGGGGTATTGCAGATACGCAGTATTTT.

J is TRBJ2-5 and V is TRBV6-1; 7 bases are shared with TRBD1. From germline, CDR1 is MNHNS and CDR2 SASEGT. This CDR3 comprises 14 residues. V was clipped by 1 base and J by 5 bases; unmatched bases: 4. The CDR3 nucleotides read TGTGCCAGCAGTGAAGTCATCAGGGGGGAGACCCAGTACTTC. It is translated as CASSEVIRGETQYF.

This clonotype has more than one count but fewer than ten. The rearrangement links TRBV10-3 to TRBJ1-2, with 10 bases aligning to TRBD1. V shed 2 bases, J shed 4 bases, and the junction held 10 bases outside the gene matches. Looked up from germline, CDR1 is ENHRY and CDR2 is SYGVKD. The CDR3 is 17 amino acids. In DNA, the CDR3 is TGTGCCATCAGTGAGCCTCTGGTAGGACAGGGGGTCTATGGCTACACCTTC. This translates into CAISEPLVGQGVYGYTF.

This clonotype has at least ten counts. The genes are TRBV28 and TRBJ1-1, with 8 bases matching TRBD1. Germline lookup yields CDR1 MDHEN and CDR2 SYDVKM. The V gene end was trimmed by 4 bases and the J gene end by 5 bases; junction bases not matched to a gene: 9. The length of the CDR3 is 15 residues. CDR3 amino acids: CASSSTGQGRTEAFF. CDR3 nucleotides: TGTGCCAGCAGTTCCACCGGACAGGGTAGGACTGAAGCTTTCTTT.

This clonotype came up many times. The chain is built from TRBV5-1 and TRBJ2-7; 9 bases align to TRBD1. The V gene end was trimmed by 4 bases and the J gene end by 1 base; junction bases not matched to a gene: 3. CDR1 and CDR2 from the germline V gene are SGHRS and YFSETQ. The CDR3 consists of 14 residues. CDR3 protein: CASSRGQGSYEQYF. CDR3 bases: TGCGCCAGCAGCAGGGGACAGGGATCCTACGAGCAGTACTTC.

This clonotype was picked up many times. This chain joins TRBV28 and TRBJ2-1; TRBD2 agrees at 8 bases. Germline-derived CDR1 and CDR2 are MDHEN and SYDVKM. This CDR3 is built from 15 residues. Losses at the gene ends were 2 bases for V and 2 bases for J; bases not matched to a gene: 2. CDR3 protein: CASSLTSGAYNEQFF. CDR3 nucleotides: TGTGCCAGCAGTTTAACTAGCGGTGCCTACAATGAGCAGTTCTTC.

The rearrangement uses TRBV5-4 and TRBJ2-7, with 14 bases lining up with TRBD2. Germline CDR1 SGHNT, CDR2 YYREEE (reference sequence). Losses at the gene ends were 4 bases for V and 5 bases for J; bases not matched to a gene: 5. The CDR3 has 15 amino acids. The CDR3 protein is CASSLGTSGSNEQYF. CDR3 coding DNA: TGTGCCAGCAGCCTAGGGACTAGCGGGAGTAACGAGCAGTACTTC.

This clonotype was recorded at least ten times. The chain combines TRBV20-1 with TRBJ2-7; D is undetermined. Trimming removed 2 bases from V and 3 bases from J, with 11 bases in between. This CDR3 has 13 residues. Germline V CDR1 and CDR2: DFQATT, SNEGSKA (reference sequence). The CDR3 DNA reads as TGCAGTGCTAGATCCCTCCGTGGCTACGAGCAGTACTTC. This codes for CSARSLRGYEQYF.

This clonotype was found a few times. The chain is built from TRBV28 and TRBJ2-2; either TRBD1 or TRBD2 may supply D (6 bases each). The CDR3 contains 15 residues. In germline, CDR1 is MDHEN, CDR2 SYDVKM. Trimming pared 8 bases from V and 5 bases from J, leaving 18 bases between. CDR3 protein: CASSGPGAGTGELFF. The CDR3 coding sequence is TGTGCCAGCTCGGGTCCAGGGGCGGGAACCGGGGAGCTGTTTTTT.

This clonotype was recorded many times. The V call is TRBV2, the J call TRBJ2-3; TRBD1 or TRBD2 may be the D gene (7 bases each). CDR1 and CDR2 (germline): SNHLY, FYNNEI. The CDR3 runs 15 residues. Trimming cost V 2 bases and J 5 bases, with 14 bases left between them. The CDR3 DNA reads as TGTGCCAGCAGTGAAACAGGGGTAGCGGGAGATACGCAGTATTTT. It is translated as CASSETGVAGDTQYF.

This clonotype was found many times. The chain links TRBV20-1 to TRBJ1-4; 9 bases are shared with TRBD1. Germline-derived CDR1 and CDR2 are DFQATT and SNEGSKA (reference sequence). CDR3 size: 12 residues. CDR3: CGTGGTNEKLFF. The CDR3 DNA reads as TGCGGCACAGGGGGCACTAATGAAAAACTGTTTTTT.

This clonotype was recorded many times. The chain carries TRBV28 and TRBJ2-3; D unclear. CDR1 MDHEN and CDR2 SYDVKM come from the germline V gene. The CDR3 runs to 13 residues. V was trimmed by 8 bases and J by 2 bases, leaving 11 bases between them. The CDR3, as DNA: TGTGCCAGCGCTAGTCCTGCCACAGATACGCAGTATTTT. Protein: CASASPATDTQYF.

This clonotype has ten or more counts. The chain combines TRBV6-2 or TRBV6-3 with TRBJ2-7; TRBD1 matches at 9 bases. The germline CDR1 and CDR2 sequences are MNHEY and SVGEGT. This CDR3 is built from 14 residues. V dropped 6 bases and J dropped 6; count of bases not matched to a gene: 9. This CDR3 is CASRLGTGLVEQYF. CDR3 coding DNA: TGTGCCAGCAGGCTTGGGACAGGGCTTGTCGAGCAGTACTTC.

There are many counts of this clonotype. The chain has TRBV28 and TRBJ2-1; TRBD1 aligns across 10 bases. The V gene end was trimmed by 6 bases and the J gene end by 8 bases; junction bases not matched to a gene: 10. Germline V lookup: CDR1 MDHEN, CDR2 SYDVKM. The CDR3 runs to 15 residues. In DNA form, the CDR3 reads TGTGCCAGCAGCAGAGGACAGGGGGTCGTCTATGAGCAGTTCTTC. Amino acid sequence: CASSRGQGVVYEQFF.

V and J are TRBV11-1 and TRBJ2-5, with D maybe TRBD2 (6 bases). Trimming removed 3 bases at V and 2 bases at J, with 10 bases between. Germline V lookup: CDR1 SGHAT, CDR2 FQDESV (reference sequence). This CDR3 has 14 residues. The CDR3 spells CASSFGGSQETQYF. Written as DNA, the CDR3 is TGTGCCAGCAGCTTTGGGGGGAGTCAAGAGACCCAGTACTTC.

A remark on this clonotype: Relative to the germline gene, one junction end is altered; a read error may explain this. This chain uses TRBV11-2 with TRBJ2-7, with TRBD2 matching over 11 bases. This CDR3 comprises 18 residues. The germline V gene has CDR1 SGHAT and CDR2 FQNNGV. The CDR3 protein is CAGSLEGGLAGISYEQYF. CDR3 DNA: TGTGCCGGCAGCTTAGAGGGCGGACTAGCGGGCATCTCCTACGAGCAGTACTTC.

The sample holds many counts of this clonotype. V gene TRBV7-9 combines with J gene TRBJ2-1, with D perhaps being TRBD1 or TRBD2 (5 bases each). The ends were cut back, 5 bases at V and 4 bases at J, with 12 bases in the middle. The CDR3 covers 14 residues. Germline loops: CDR1 SEHNR, CDR2 FQNEAQ (reference sequence). The CDR3 spells CASSLRDQYNEQFF. The CDR3 DNA follows: TGTGCCAGCAGCCTACGGGACCAGTACAATGAGCAGTTCTTC.

This clonotype was detected ten times or more. The CDR3 protein is CASSLTGSAKNIQYF. CDR3 nucleotides: TGTGCCAGCAGCTTAACAGGGTCGGCCAAAAACATTCAGTACTTC. The chain is built from TRBV11-2 and TRBJ2-4; D may be TRBD1 (6 bases). This CDR3 has 15 residues. CDR1 and CDR2 from the germline V gene are SGHAT and FQNNGV. V shed 2 bases and J shed 1 base, with 9 bases lying between them.

This clonotype was counted between two and nine times. The chain uses TRBV5-4 and TRBJ2-1, with TRBD2 identical over 9 bases. There are 15 residues in the CDR3. The germline gives CDR1 SGHNT, CDR2 YYREEE (reference sequence). Trimming at V came to 1 base and at J to 7 bases, leaving 6 bases not matched to a gene. CDR3 sequence reads: CASSLLAGAGNEQFF. CDR3 nucleotides: TGTGCCAGCAGCTTGTTAGCGGGAGCGGGTAATGAGCAGTTCTTC. The full variable domain, with the rest looked up from reference TRBV5-4 and TRBJ2-1, is ETGVTQSPTHLIKTRGQQVTLRCSSQSGHNTVSWYQQALGQGPQFIFQYYREEENGRGNFPPRFSGLQFPNYSSELNVNALELDDSALYLCASSLLAGAGNEQFFGPGTRLTVL.

This clonotype showed up many times. The V and J genes are TRBV2 and TRBJ1-1; D unresolved. The CDR3 extends over 13 amino acids. Germline V gene sequence: CDR1 SNHLY, CDR2 FYNNEI. V shed 6 bases and J shed 2 bases, with 10 bases lying between them. The CDR3 spells CASRVEGNTEAFF. The CDR3 DNA sequence: TGTGCCAGCAGGGTGGAAGGAAACACTGAAGCTTTCTTT. Full variable domain (rest looked up from reference TRBV2 and TRBJ1-1): EPEVTQTPSHQVTQMGQEVILRCVPISNHLYFYWYRQILGQKVEFLVSFYNNEISEKSEIFDDQFSVERPDGSNFTLKIRSTKLEDSAMYFCASRVEGNTEAFFGQGTRLTVV.

For the CDR3, the DNA is TGTGCCAGCAGAGCTCAGGAGAGCTCCTACAATGAGCAGTTCTTC. It encodes CASRAQESSYNEQFF. V is TRBV28 and J is TRBJ2-1; no clear D. The V gene's germline CDR1 is MDHEN and CDR2 SYDVKM. The CDR3 spans 15 residues. V was cut by 6 bases and J by 0 bases, with 12 bases left in between.

This clonotype was observed many times. The gene calls are TRBV7-9 and TRBJ2-1, with D perhaps assigned TRBD1 or TRBD2 (5 bases each). Germline CDR1 SEHNR, CDR2 FQNEAQ (reference sequence). This CDR3 comprises 15 residues. V shed 4 bases and J shed 9 bases, with 19 bases lying between them. The CDR3 is CASSSTGTRFLEQFF. The CDR3 DNA reads TGTGCCAGCAGCTCAACCGGGACCCGTTTTCTTGAGCAGTTCTTC.

Many counts were recorded for this clonotype. This chain joins TRBV12-3 or TRBV12-4 and TRBJ2-1; 10 nucleotides agree with TRBD2. V was pared by 6 bases and J by 4 bases, with 6 bases of the junction left unmatched. The CDR3 extends over 15 amino acids. CDR3 residues: CASRALAGPYNEQFF. The CDR3 DNA reads TGTGCCAGCAGGGCACTAGCGGGGCCATACAATGAGCAGTTCTTC.

As DNA, the CDR3 is TGTGCCAGCAGCCGCGGGGCAGGGGGAGAATATGGCTACACCTTC. It yields the protein CASSRGAGGEYGYTF. The V call is TRBV7-2, the J call TRBJ1-2; 7 bases match TRBD1. Per germline, CDR1 SGHTA and CDR2 FQGNSA. The CDR3 runs to 15 residues. After removal of 5 bases from V and 5 bases from J, the junction contained 11 bases not matched to a gene.

At least ten counts were recorded for this clonotype. The V and J genes are TRBV28 and TRBJ2-7, with TRBD1 matching over 10 bases. This CDR3 has 17 amino acids. Germline V gene lookup returns CDR1 MDHEN and CDR2 SYDVKM. J was trimmed by 1 base and V by 4 bases; bases with no gene match: 10. The DNA of the CDR3 is TGTGCCAGCAGTTCCCCGATTGGGACAGGGGAGTCCTACGAGCAGTACTTC. Protein: CASSSPIGTGESYEQYF. The whole variable domain, filled in from reference TRBV28 and TRBJ2-7, reads DVKVTQSSRYLVKRTGEKVFLECVQDMDHENMFWYRQDPGLGLRLIYFSYDVKMKEKGDIPEGYSVSREKKERFSLILESASTNQTSMYLCASSSPIGTGESYEQYFGPGTRLTVT.

In its sample, this clonotype was seen a few times. The chain links TRBV18 to TRBJ1-6; the match to TRBD1 covers 7 bases. With V trimmed by 4 bases and J by 9 bases, 9 bases remained unmatched. This CDR3 contains 15 residues. Looked up from germline, CDR1 is KGHSH and CDR2 is LQKENI. The CDR3 is CASSRDRLKGSPLHF. The CDR3 nucleotides are TGTGCCAGCTCACGGGACAGATTAAAGGGTTCACCCCTCCACTTT.